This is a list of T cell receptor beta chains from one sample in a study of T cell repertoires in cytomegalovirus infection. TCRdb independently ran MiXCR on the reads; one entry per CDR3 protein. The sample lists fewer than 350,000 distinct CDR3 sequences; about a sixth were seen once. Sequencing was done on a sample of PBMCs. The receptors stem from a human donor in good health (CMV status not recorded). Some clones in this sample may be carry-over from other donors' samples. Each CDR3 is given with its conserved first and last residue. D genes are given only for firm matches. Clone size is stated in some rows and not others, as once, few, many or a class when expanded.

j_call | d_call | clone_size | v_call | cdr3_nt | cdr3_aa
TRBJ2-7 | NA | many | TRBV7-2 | TGTGCCAGCAGCTTCTCACAGGGACCCTACGAGCAGTACTTC | CASSFSQGPYEQYF
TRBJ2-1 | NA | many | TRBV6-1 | TGTGCCAGCAGGCCGGGAACTAGCCCCTCCAATGAGCAGTTCTTC | CASRPGTSPSNEQFF
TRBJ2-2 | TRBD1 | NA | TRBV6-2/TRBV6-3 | TGTGCCAGCAGGACGTCCGGGACAGGGTTCCCCGGGGAGCTGTTTTTT | CASRTSGTGFPGELFF
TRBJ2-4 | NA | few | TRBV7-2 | TGTGCCAGCAGCTTAGAGCTGGGGCCTTTAGCCAAAAACATTCAGTACTTC | CASSLELGPLAKNIQYF
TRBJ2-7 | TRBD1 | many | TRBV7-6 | TGTGCCAGCAGCAAGGACAGGGACTACGAGCAGTACTTC | CASSKDRDYEQYF
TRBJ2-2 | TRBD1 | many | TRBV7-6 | TGTGCCAGCAGCCGGATGACAGGGTCGAACACCGGGGAGCTGTTTTTT | CASSRMTGSNTGELFF
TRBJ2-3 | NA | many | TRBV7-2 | TGTGCCAGCAGTACCGCCTACACAGATACGCAGTATTTT | CASSTAYTDTQYF
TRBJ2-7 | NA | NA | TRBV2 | TGTGCCAGCAGTGAATCGGCAAGGAATGCCTTAGACTTC | CASSESARNALDF
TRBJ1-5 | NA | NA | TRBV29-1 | TGCAGCGTTTTGGCTGCAAATCAGCCCCAGCATTTT | CSVLAANQPQHF
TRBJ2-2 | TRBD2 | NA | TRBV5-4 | TGTGCCAGCAGCTCGGGACTAGCGGGGGGGAACACCGGGGAGCTGTTTTTT | CASSSGLAGGNTGELFF
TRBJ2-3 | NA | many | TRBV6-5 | TGTGCCAGCAGTTACAGCGAGTATAGCACAGATACGCAGTATTTT | CASSYSEYSTDTQYF
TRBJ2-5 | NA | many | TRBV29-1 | TGCAGCGTCGAAGGGACCTTTCGGGAGACCCAGTACTTC | CSVEGTFRETQYF
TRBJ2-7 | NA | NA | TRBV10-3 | TGTGCCATCAGTGAGTTTAAGAACAGAGTCCACGAGCAGTACTTC | CAISEFKNRVHEQYF
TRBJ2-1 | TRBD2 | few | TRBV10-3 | TGTGCCATCATGACACTAGCGGGCGGTCTCGCTGAGCAGTTCTTC | CAIMTLAGGLAEQFF
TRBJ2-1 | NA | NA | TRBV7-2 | TGTGCCAGCGGCCCCAGGGCGGGACACTCCTACAATGAGCAGCTCTTC | CASGPRAGHSYNEQLF
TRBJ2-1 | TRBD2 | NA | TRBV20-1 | TGCAGTGCTCCGGGACTAGCAGGAGAGCAGTTCTTC | CSAPGLAGEQFF
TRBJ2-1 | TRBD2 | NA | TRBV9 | TGTGCCAGCAGCGTCAACGGGGGGGGCTACAATGAGCAGTTCTTC | CASSVNGGGYNEQFF
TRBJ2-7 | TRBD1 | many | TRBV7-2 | TGTGCCAGCAGCTTCGGACAGGGGGTGTACGAGCAGTACTTC | CASSFGQGVYEQYF
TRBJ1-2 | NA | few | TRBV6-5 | TGTGCCAGCAGTTACGGGGGGCTCCGCTATGGCTACACCTTC | CASSYGGLRYGYTF
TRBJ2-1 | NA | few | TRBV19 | TGTGCCACCAACCGACAGGAAGGCGATGAGCAGTTCTTC | CATNRQEGDEQFF
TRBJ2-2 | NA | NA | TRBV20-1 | TGCAGTGCTCCGACCCCTACGACCGGGGAGCTGTTTTTT | CSAPTPTTGELFF
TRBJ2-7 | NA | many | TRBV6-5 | TGTGCCAGCAGTTACGACCCAATCAGCTCCTACGAGCAGTACTTC | CASSYDPISSYEQYF
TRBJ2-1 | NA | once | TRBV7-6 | TGTGCCAGCGGCACAGGGTACAATGAGCAGTTCTTC | CASGTGYNEQFF
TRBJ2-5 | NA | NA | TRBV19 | TGTGCCAGTAGCCAACAGGGTGGGGAGTTCGAGACCCAGTACTTC | CASSQQGGEFETQYF
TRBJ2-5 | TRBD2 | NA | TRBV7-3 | TGTGCCAGCAGCCAAAGCGGGGGGGCCTTGGAGACCCAGTACTTC | CASSQSGGALETQYF
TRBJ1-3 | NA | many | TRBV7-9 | TGTGCCAGCAGCTTAGCGCTTGATTCCACCATATATTTT | CASSLALDSTIYF